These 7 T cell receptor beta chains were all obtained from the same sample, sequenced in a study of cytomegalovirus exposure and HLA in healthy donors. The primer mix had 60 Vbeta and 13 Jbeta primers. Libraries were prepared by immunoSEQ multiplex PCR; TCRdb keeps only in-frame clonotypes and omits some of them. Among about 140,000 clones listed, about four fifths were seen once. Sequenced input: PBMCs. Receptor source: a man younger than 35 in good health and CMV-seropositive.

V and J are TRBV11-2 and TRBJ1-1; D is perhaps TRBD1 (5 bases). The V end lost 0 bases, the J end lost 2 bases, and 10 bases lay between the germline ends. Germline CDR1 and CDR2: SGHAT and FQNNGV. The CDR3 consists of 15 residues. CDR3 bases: TGTGCCAGCAGCTTAGATCTGGGGGGTAACACTGAAGCTTTCTTT. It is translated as CASSLDLGGNTEAFF.

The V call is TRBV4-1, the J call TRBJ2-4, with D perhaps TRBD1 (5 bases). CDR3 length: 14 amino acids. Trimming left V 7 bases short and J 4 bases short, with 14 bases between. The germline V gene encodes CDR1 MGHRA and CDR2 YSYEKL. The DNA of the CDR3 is TGCGCCAGCAATCAAGCAGGGTCTAAAAACATTCAGTACTTC. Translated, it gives CASNQAGSKNIQYF.

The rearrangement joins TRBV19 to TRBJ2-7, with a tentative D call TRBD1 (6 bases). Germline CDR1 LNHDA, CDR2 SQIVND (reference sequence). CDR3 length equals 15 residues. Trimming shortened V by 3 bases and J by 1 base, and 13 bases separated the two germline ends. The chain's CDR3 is CASSIRQGSSYEQYF. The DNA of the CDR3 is TGTGCCAGTAGTATCCGGCAGGGGTCATCCTACGAGCAGTACTTC.

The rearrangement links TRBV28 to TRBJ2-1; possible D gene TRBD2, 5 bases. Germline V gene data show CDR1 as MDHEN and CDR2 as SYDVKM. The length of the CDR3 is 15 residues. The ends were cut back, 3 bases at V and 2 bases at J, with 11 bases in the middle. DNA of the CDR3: TGTGCCAGCAGTTTGGCGGGCCGTGCCTACAATGAGCAGTTCTTC. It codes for CASSLAGRAYNEQFF.

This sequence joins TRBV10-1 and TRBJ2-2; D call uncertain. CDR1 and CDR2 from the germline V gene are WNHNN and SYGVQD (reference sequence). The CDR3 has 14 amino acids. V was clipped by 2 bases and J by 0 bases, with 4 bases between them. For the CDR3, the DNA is TGCGCCAGCAGTGAGGGCACGAACACCGGGGAGCTGTTTTTT. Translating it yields CASSEGTNTGELFF.

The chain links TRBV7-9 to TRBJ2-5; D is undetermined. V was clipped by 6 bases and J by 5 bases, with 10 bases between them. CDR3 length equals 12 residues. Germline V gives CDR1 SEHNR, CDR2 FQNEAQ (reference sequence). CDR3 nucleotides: TGTGCCAGCAGTGATAGTATTGAGACCCAGTACTTC. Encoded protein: CASSDSIETQYF.

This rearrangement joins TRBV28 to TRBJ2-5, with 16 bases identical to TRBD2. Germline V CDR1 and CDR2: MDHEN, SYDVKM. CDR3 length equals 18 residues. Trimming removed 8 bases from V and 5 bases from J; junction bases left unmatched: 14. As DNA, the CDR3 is TGTGCCAGCCCCCCCCGGGGGACTAGCGGGAGGGCCCGCGAGACCCAGTACTTC. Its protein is CASPPRGTSGRARETQYF.